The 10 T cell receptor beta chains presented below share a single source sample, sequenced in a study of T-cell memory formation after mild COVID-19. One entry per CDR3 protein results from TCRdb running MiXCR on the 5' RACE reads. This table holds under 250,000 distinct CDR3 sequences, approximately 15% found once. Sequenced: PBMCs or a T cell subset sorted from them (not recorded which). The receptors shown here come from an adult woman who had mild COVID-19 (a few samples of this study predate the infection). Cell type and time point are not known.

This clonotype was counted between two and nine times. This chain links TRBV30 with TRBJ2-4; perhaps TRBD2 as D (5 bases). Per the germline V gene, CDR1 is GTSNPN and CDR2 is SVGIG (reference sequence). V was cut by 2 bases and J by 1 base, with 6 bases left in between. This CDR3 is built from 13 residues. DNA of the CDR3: TGTGCCTGGAGTCCGGGGGCCAAAAACATTCAGTACTTC. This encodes CAWSPGAKNIQYF.

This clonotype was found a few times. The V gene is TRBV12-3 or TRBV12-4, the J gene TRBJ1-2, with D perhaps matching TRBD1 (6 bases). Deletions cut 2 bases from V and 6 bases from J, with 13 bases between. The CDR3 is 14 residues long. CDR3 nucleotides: TGTGCCAGCAGTTTATATAGTACAGGGCATGGCTACACCTTC. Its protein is CASSLYSTGHGYTF.

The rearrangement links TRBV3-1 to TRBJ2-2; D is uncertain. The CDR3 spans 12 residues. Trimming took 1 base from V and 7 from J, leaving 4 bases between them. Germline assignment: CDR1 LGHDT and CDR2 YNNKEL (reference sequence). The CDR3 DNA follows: TGTGCCAGCAGCCAAGGAGTCGGGGAGCTGTTTTTT. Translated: CASSQGVGELFF.

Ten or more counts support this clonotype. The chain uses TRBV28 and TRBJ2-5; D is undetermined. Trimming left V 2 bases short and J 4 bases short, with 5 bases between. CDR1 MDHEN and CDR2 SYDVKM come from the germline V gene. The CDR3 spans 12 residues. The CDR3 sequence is CASSLQLETQYF. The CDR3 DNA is TGTGCCAGCAGTTTACAATTAGAGACCCAGTACTTC.

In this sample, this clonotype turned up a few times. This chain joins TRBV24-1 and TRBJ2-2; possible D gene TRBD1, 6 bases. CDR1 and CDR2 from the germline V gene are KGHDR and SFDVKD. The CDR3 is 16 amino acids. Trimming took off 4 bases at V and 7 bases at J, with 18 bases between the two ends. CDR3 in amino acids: CATSEPIGQFRGELFF. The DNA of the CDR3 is TGTGCCACCAGTGAGCCAATCGGACAGTTCCGCGGGGAGCTGTTTTTT.

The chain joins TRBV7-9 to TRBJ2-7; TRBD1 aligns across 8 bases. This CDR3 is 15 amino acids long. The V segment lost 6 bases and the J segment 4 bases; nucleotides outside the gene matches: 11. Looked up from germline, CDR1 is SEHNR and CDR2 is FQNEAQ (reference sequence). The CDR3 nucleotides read TGTGCCAGCAGTCTAGCTGGGACAGGCCTTTACGAGCAGTACTTC. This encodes CASSLAGTGLYEQYF.

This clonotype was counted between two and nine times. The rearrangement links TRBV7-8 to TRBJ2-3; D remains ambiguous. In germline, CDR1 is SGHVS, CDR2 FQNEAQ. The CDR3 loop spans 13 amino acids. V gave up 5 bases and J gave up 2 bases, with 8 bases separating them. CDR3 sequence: CASSARITDTQYF. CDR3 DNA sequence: TGTGCCAGCAGCGCCCGTATCACAGATACGCAGTATTTT.

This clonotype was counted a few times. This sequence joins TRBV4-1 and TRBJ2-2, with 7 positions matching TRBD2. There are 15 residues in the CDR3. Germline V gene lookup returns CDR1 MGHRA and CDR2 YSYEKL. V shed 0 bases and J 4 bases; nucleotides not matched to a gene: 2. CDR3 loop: CASSQEGGVTGELFF. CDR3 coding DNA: TGCGCCAGCAGCCAAGAGGGGGGGGTCACCGGGGAGCTGTTTTTT.

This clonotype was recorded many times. The CDR3 nucleotides are TGTGCCAGCAGCTTCACAGGGGTTAGCACAGATACGCAGTATTTT. Translated, it gives CASSFTGVSTDTQYF. V is TRBV7-2 and J is TRBJ2-3, with 7 nucleotides matching TRBD1. The J segment lost 0 bases and the V segment lost 3 bases, leaving 3 bases of the junction unmatched. The CDR3 sequence is 15 residues long. Germline CDR1 and CDR2: SGHTA and FQGNSA.

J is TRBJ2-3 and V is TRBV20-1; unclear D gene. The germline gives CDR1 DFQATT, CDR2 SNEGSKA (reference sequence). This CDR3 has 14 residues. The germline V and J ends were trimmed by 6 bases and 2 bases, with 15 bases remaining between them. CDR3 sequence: CSATLDSYTDTQYF. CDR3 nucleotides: TGCAGTGCCACCCTAGACTCCTACACAGATACGCAGTATTTT.